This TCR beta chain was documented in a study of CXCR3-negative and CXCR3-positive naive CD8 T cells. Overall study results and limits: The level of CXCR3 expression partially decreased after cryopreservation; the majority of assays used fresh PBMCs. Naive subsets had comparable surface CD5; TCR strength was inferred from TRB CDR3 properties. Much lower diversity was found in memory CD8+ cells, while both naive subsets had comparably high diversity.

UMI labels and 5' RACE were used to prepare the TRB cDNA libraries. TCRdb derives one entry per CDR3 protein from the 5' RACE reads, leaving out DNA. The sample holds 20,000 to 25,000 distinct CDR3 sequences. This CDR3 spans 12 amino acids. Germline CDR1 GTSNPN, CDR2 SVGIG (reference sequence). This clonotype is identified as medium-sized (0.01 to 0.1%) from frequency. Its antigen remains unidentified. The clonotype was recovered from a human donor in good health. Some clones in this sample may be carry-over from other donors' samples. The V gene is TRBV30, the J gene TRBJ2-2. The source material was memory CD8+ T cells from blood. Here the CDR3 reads CAWNLGSGELFF.